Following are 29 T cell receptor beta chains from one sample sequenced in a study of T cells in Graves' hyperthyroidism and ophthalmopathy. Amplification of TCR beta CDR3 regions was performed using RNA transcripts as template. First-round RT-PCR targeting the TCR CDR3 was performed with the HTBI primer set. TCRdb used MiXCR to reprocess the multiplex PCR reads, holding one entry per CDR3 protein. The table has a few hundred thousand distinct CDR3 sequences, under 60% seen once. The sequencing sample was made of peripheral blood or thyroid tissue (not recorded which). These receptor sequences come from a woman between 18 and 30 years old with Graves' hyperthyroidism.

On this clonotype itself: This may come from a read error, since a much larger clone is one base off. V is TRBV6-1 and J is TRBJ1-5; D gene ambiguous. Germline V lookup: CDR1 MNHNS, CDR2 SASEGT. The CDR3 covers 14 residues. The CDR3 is CASSPSLYNRPQHF. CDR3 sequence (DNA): TGTGCCAGCAGTCCCTCGTTGTACAATCGGCCCCAGCATTTT.

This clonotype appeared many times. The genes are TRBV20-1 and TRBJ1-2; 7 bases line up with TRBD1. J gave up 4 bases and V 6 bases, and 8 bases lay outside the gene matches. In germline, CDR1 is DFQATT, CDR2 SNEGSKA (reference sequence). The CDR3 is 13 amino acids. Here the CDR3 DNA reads TGCAGTGCACCGACAGGGCTGAGCTATGGCTACACCTTC. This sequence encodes CSAPTGLSYGYTF.

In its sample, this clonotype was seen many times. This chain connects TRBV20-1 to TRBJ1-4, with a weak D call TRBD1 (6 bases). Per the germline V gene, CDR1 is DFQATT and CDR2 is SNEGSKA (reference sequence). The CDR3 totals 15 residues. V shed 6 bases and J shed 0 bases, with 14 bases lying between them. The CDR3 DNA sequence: TGCAGTGCGCCCGGGACATCATCAACTAATGAAAAACTGTTTTTT. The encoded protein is CSAPGTSSTNEKLFF.

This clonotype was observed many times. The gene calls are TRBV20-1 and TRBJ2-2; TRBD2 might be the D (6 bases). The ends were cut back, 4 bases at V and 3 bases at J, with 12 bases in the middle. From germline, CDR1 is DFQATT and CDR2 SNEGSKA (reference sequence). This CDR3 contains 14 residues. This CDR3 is CSATRDLDTGELFF. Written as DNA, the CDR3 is TGCAGTGCTACCCGGGACTTGGACACCGGGGAGCTGTTTTTT.

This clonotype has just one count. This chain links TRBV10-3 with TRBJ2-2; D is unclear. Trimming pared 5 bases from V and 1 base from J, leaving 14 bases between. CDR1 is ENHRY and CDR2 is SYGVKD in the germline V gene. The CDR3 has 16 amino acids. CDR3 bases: TGTGCCATCAGTACCGCCGGACGGAGGAACACCGGGGAGCTGTTTTTT. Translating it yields CAISTAGRRNTGELFF.

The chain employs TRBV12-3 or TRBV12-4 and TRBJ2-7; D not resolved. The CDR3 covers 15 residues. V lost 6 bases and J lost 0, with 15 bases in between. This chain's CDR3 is CASRFRSGSSYEQYF. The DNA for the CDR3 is TGTGCCAGCAGGTTTAGGTCCGGCAGCTCCTACGAGCAGTACTTC.

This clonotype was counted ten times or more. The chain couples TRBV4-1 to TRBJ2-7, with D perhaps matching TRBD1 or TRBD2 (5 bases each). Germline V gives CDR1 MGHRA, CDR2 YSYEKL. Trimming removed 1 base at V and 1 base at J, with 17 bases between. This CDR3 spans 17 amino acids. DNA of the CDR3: TGCGCCAGCAGCCAAGGGAGGATCGGGACGGCTTCCTACGAGCAGTACTTC. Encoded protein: CASSQGRIGTASYEQYF.

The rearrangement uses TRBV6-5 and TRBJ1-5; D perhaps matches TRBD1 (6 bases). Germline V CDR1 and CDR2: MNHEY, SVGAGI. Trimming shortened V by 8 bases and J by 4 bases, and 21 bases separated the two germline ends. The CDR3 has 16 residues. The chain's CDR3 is CASSPGGQERNQPQHF. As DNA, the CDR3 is TGTGCCAGCTCCCCCGGGGGGCAAGAAAGGAATCAGCCCCAGCATTTT.

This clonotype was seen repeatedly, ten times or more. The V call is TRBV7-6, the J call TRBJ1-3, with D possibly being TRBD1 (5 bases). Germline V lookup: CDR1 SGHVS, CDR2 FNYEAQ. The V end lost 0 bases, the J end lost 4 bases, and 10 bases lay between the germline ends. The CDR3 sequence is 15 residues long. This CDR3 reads CASSLAAGNGNTIYF. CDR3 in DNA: TGTGCCAGCAGCTTAGCGGCAGGGAACGGAAACACCATATATTTT.

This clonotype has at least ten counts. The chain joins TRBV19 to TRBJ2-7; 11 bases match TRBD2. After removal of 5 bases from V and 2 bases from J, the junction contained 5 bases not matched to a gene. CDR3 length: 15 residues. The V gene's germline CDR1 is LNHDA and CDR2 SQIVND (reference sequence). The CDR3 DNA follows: TGTGCCAGTAGTTGGGGACTAGCGGCCCCCTACGAGCAGTACTTC. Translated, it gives CASSWGLAAPYEQYF.

The CDR3 here is CASSQARGASGSYEQYF. The CDR3 DNA sequence: TGTGCCAGCAGCCAAGCAAGGGGGGCTAGCGGGAGTTACGAGCAGTACTTC. The chain combines TRBV4-2 with TRBJ2-7; 10 bases align to TRBD2. V dropped 1 base and J dropped 4; count of bases not matched to a gene: 10. Germline CDR1 is LGHNA and CDR2 is YNFKEQ. This CDR3 spans 17 amino acids.

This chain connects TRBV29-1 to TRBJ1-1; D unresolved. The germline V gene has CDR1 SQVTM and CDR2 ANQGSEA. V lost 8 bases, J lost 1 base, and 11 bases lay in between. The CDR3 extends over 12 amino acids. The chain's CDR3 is CSLEGRNTEAFF. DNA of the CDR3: TGCAGCTTGGAGGGCCGGAACACTGAAGCTTTCTTT.

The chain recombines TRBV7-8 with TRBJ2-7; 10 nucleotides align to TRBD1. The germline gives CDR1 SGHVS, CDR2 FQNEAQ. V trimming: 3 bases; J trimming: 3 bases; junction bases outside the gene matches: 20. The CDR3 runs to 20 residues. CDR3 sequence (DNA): TGTGCCAGCAGCTTTATTGCTAGTGGTACGGACCGGGACAGGGGCTACGAGCAGTACTTC. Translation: CASSFIASGTDRDRGYEQYF.

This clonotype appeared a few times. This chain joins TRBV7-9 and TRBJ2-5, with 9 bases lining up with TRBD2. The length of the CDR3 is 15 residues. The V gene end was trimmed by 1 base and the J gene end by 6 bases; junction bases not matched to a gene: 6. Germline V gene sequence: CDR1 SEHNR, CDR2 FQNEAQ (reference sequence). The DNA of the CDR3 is TGTGCCAGCAGCTTAGTAGCGGGAGATGTAAAGACCCAGTACTTC. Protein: CASSLVAGDVKTQYF. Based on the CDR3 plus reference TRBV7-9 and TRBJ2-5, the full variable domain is DTGVSQNPRHKITKRGQNVTFRCDPISEHNRLYWYRQTLGQGPEFLTYFQNEAQLEKSRLLSDRFSAERPKGSFSTLEIQRTEQGDSAMYLCASSLVAGDVKTQYFGPGTRLLVL.

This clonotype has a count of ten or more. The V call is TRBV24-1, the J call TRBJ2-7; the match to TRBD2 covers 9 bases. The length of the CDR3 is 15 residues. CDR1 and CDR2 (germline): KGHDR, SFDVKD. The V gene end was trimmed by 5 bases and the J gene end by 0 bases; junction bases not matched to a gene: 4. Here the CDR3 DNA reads TGTGCCACCAGTGCCCTTAGCGGGAGCTCCTACGAGCAGTACTTC. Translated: CATSALSGSSYEQYF.

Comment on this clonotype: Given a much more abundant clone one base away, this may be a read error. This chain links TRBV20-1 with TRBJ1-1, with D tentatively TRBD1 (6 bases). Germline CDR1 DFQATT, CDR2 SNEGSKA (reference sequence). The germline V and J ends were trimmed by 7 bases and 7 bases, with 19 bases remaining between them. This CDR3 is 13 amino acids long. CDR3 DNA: TGCAGTGGCGGCAGGGGATCTAACGGTGAAGCTTTCTTT. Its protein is CSGGRGSNGEAFF.

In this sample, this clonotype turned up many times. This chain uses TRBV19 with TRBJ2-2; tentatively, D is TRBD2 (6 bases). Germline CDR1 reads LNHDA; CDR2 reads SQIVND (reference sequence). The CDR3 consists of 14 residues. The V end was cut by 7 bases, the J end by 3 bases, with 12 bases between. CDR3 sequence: CASKVEGYTGELFF. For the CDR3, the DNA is TGTGCCAGTAAGGTGGAGGGGTACACCGGGGAGCTGTTTTTT.

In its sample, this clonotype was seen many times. CDR3 sequence reads: CASSILPGELFF. CDR3 DNA sequence: TGTGCCAGCAGCATCCTCCCGGGGGAGCTGTTTTTT. J is TRBJ2-2 and V is TRBV7-3; D remains ambiguous. V was trimmed by 5 bases and J by 8 bases, leaving 9 bases between them. The CDR3 consists of 12 residues. Germline assignment: CDR1 SGHTA and CDR2 FQGTGA.

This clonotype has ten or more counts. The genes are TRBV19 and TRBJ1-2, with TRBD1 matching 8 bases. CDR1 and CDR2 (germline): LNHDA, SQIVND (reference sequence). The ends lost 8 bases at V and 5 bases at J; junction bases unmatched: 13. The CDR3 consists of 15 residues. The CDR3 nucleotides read TGTGCCAGTCTCCCTGTGGGCAGGGGGCTTTATGGCTACACCTTC. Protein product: CASLPVGRGLYGYTF.

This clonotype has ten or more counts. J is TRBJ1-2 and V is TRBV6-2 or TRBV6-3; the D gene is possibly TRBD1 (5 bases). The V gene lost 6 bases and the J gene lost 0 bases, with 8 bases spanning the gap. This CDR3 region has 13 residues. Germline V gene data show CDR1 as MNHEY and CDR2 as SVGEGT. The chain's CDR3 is CASSRTPNYGYTF. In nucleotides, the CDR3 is TGTGCCAGCAGCCGGACACCTAACTATGGCTACACCTTC.

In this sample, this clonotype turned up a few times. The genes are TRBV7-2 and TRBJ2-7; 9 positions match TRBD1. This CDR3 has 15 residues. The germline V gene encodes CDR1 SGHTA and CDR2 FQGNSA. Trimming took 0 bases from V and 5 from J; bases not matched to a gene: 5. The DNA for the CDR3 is TGTGCCAGCAGCTTAGCGGGACAGGGTGGCCACGAGCAGTACTTC. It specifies CASSLAGQGGHEQYF.

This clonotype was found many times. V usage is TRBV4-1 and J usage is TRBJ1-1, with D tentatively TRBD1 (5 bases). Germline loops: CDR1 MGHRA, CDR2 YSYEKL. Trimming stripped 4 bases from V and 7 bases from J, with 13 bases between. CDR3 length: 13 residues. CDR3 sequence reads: CASSLTQGVEAFF. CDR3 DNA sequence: TGCGCCAGCAGCCTGACTCAGGGAGTTGAAGCTTTCTTT.

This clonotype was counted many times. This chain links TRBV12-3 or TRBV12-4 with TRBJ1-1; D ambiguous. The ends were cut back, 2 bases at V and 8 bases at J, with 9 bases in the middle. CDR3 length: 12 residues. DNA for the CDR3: TGTGCCAGCAGTTTATTGGCAGAAGAAGCTTTCTTT. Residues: CASSLLAEEAFF.

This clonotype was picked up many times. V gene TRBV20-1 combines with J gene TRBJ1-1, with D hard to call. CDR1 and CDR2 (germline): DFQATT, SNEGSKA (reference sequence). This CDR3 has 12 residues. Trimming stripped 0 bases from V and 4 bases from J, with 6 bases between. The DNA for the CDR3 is TGCAGTGCTAGAGATCGGGTCACTGAAGCTTTCTTT. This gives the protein CSARDRVTEAFF.

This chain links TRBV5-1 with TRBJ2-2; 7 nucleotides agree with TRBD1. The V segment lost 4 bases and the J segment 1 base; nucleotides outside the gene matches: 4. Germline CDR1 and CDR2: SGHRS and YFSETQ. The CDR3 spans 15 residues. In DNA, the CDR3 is TGCGCCAGCAGCCCGACAGGGTGGAACACCGGGGAGCTGTTTTTT. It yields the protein CASSPTGWNTGELFF.

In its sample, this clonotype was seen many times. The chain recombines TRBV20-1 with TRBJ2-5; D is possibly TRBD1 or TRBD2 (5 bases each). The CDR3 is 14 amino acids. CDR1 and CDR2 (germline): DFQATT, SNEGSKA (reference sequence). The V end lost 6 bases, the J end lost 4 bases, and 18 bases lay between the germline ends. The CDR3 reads CSATDGQGRETQYF. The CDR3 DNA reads TGCAGTGCAACAGATGGGCAGGGACGAGAGACCCAGTACTTC.

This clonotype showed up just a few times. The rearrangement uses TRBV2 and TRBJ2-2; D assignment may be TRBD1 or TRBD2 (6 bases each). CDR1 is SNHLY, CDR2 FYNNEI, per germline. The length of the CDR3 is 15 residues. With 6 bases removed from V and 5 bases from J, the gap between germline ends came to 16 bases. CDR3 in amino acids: CASREGVWGTGELFF. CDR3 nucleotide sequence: TGTGCCAGCAGGGAGGGGGTTTGGGGTACCGGGGAGCTGTTTTTT.

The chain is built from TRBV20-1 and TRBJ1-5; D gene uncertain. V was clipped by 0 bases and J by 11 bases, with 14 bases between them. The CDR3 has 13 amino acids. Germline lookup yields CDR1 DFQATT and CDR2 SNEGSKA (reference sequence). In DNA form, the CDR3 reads TGCAGTGCTAGAGATGTCAGCCAAGAGACCCAGCATTTT. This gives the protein CSARDVSQETQHF.

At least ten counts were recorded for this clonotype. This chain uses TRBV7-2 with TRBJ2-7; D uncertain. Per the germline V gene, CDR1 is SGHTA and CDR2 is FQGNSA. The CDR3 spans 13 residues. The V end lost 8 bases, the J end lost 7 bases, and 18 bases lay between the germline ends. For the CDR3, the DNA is TGTGCCAGCTCTAGTGGGTGGGCTTGGGAGCAGTACTTC. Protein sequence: CASSSGWAWEQYF.